The 15 T cell receptor beta chains in this list originate from one sample, sequenced in a study of cytomegalovirus exposure and HLA in healthy donors. 60 Vbeta and 13 Jbeta primers were used in PCR. Here immunoSEQ multiplex PCR was the method, and the copy in TCRdb shows in-frame clones only, minus some. The sample holds about 160,000 clones, about 77% seen once. Material for sequencing was PBMCs. The source is a man under 40 in good health and CMV-seronegative.

The chain employs TRBV4-3 and TRBJ2-5; 10 bases are a match to TRBD2. Germline CDR1 and CDR2: LGHNA and YSLEER. Trimming removed 4 bases from V and 11 bases from J; junction bases left unmatched: 13. The CDR3 sequence is 15 residues long. CDR3 sequence reads: CASSRESGGAGEQYF. The DNA for the CDR3 is TGCGCCAGCAGCCGAGAAAGCGGGGGGGCCGGGGAGCAGTACTTC.

In nucleotides, the CDR3 is TGTGCCAGCAGCGAAACAGGGCCTCAGCCCCAGCATTTT. Protein sequence: CASSETGPQPQHF. The V and J genes are TRBV7-2 and TRBJ1-5; possibly TRBD1 for D (6 bases). V lost 5 bases and J 6 bases, leaving 11 bases between the germline ends. CDR1 is SGHTA, CDR2 FQGNSA, per germline. The CDR3 sequence is 13 residues long.

This clone was detected once. The chain joins TRBV5-1 to TRBJ2-1, with TRBD1 matching 10 bases. The CDR3 has 13 amino acids. Germline V gives CDR1 SGHRS, CDR2 YFSETQ. V trimming: 7 bases; J trimming: 7 bases; junction bases outside the gene matches: 5. This CDR3 reads CASDPGQGNEQFF. The CDR3 coding sequence is TGCGCCAGCGATCCGGGACAGGGGAATGAGCAGTTCTTC.

In its sample, this clone was seen once. V usage is TRBV28 and J usage is TRBJ2-7; 12 nucleotides agree with TRBD2. Unmatched junction bases numbered 10, after V lost 6 bases and J lost 1 base. The CDR3 contains 17 residues. CDR1 is MDHEN, CDR2 SYDVKM, per germline. The CDR3 protein is CASSVDTGLAGSYEQYF. The CDR3 nucleotides are TGTGCCAGCAGCGTGGACACGGGACTAGCGGGTTCCTACGAGCAGTACTTC.

The V gene is TRBV5-8, the J gene TRBJ1-4, with D unclear. The germline V and J ends were trimmed by 3 bases and 2 bases, with 8 bases remaining between them. The CDR3 contains 14 residues. The germline V gene encodes CDR1 SGHTS and CDR2 YDEGEE. CDR3 residues: CASSYRVTNEKLFF. In nucleotides, the CDR3 is TGTGCCAGCAGCTACCGGGTCACTAATGAAAAACTGTTTTTT.

The chain uses TRBV13 and TRBJ2-7; 15 positions agree with TRBD2. Germline values: CDR1 PRHDT, CDR2 FYEKMQ (reference sequence). This CDR3 spans 15 amino acids. J was trimmed by 7 bases and V by 5 bases; bases with no gene match: 6. The CDR3 region is CASSPGTSGRYEQYF. Here the CDR3 DNA reads TGTGCCAGCAGCCCCGGGACTAGCGGGAGGTATGAGCAGTACTTC.

The chain employs TRBV6-1 and TRBJ2-7; D is ambiguous. Trimming cost V 8 bases and J 4 bases, with 12 bases left between them. Germline V lookup: CDR1 MNHNS, CDR2 SASEGT. This CDR3 is 12 amino acids long. The CDR3 nucleotides read TGTGCCAGCGGTCTAGAGTCTTACGAGCAGTACTTC. This encodes CASGLESYEQYF.

This sequence joins TRBV25-1 and TRBJ2-7; the D gene is possibly TRBD2 (6 bases). The V gene lost 3 bases and the J gene lost 6 bases, with 15 bases spanning the gap. The CDR3 totals 14 residues. The V gene's germline CDR1 is MGHDK and CDR2 SYGVNS. CDR3 sequence reads: CASSDNGPGGEQYF. The CDR3 DNA reads as TGTGCCAGCAGTGATAACGGCCCCGGGGGCGAGCAGTACTTC.

The genes are TRBV6-1 and TRBJ1-2; D might be TRBD1 (5 bases). V lost 0 bases and J lost 4, with 12 bases in between. The CDR3 sequence is 15 residues long. Germline V CDR1 and CDR2: MNHNS, SASEGT. The CDR3 spells CASSEAAGGAYGYTF. The CDR3 bases are TGTGCCAGCAGTGAAGCGGCCGGGGGTGCCTATGGCTACACCTTC.

V gene TRBV30 combines with J gene TRBJ2-7, with D maybe TRBD2 (6 bases). The germline V and J ends were trimmed by 3 bases and 5 bases, with 14 bases remaining between them. The CDR3 is made up of 13 amino acids. CDR1 and CDR2 from the germline V gene are GTSNPN and SVGIG (reference sequence). The CDR3 DNA follows: TGTGCCTGGAGCCCCGGGTGGGGGGACGAGCAGTACTTC. Its translation is CAWSPGWGDEQYF.

This clone has only one observation. The chain carries TRBV7-3 and TRBJ2-7, with D tentatively TRBD1 (5 bases). This CDR3 contains 14 residues. The germline V gene encodes CDR1 SGHTA and CDR2 FQGTGA. Between the trimmed V and J ends, which lost 5 bases and 6 bases, there was a span of 17 bases. CDR3 DNA: TGTGCCAGCAGCCCTAAGCAGGGTGTCCGCGAGCAGTACTTC. This sequence encodes CASSPKQGVREQYF. The variable domain in full, with the rest retrieved from reference TRBV7-3 and TRBJ2-7, is GAGVSQTPSNKVTEKGKYVELRCDPISGHTALYWYRQSLGQGPEFLIYFQGTGAADDSGLPNDRFFAVRPEGSVSTLKIQRTERGDSAVYLCASSPKQGVREQYFGPGTRLTVT.

Only a few counts were recorded for this clone. The CDR3 nucleotides are TGCGCCAGCAGCCACGTGGGAGGTTCAGAGACCCAGTACTTC. It translates to CASSHVGGSETQYF. The V gene is TRBV4-3, the J gene TRBJ2-5; possibly TRBD2 for D (6 bases). This CDR3 has 14 amino acids. Germline V gene lookup returns CDR1 LGHNA and CDR2 YSLEER. With 3 bases removed from V and 4 bases from J, the gap between germline ends came to 12 bases.

The gene calls are TRBV5-4 and TRBJ2-6; D is uncertain. V lost 1 base to trimming and J lost 1 base, with 9 bases between them. Germline V lookup: CDR1 SGHNT, CDR2 YYREEE (reference sequence). The CDR3 has 16 residues. DNA for the CDR3: TGTGCCAGCAGCTTGTTTTCCGCGTCTGGGGCCAACGTCCTGACTTTC. This sequence encodes CASSLFSASGANVLTF.

The chain links TRBV19 to TRBJ1-2; a possible D gene is TRBD1 (5 bases). Germline V gene sequence: CDR1 LNHDA, CDR2 SQIVND (reference sequence). This CDR3 has 13 residues. Trimming left V 5 bases short and J 2 bases short, with 9 bases between. CDR3: CASSLTGNYGYTF. The CDR3 DNA is TGTGCCAGTAGTCTTACAGGAAACTATGGCTACACCTTC.

The V and J genes are TRBV7-9 and TRBJ2-7, with D possibly being TRBD1 (5 bases). Germline V lookup: CDR1 SEHNR, CDR2 FQNEAQ (reference sequence). This CDR3 spans 13 amino acids. The germline V and J ends were trimmed by 4 bases and 2 bases, with 9 bases remaining between them. CDR3 nucleotides: TGTGCCAGCAGCTCCCTGGGGCCCTACGAGCAGTACTTC. It specifies CASSSLGPYEQYF.